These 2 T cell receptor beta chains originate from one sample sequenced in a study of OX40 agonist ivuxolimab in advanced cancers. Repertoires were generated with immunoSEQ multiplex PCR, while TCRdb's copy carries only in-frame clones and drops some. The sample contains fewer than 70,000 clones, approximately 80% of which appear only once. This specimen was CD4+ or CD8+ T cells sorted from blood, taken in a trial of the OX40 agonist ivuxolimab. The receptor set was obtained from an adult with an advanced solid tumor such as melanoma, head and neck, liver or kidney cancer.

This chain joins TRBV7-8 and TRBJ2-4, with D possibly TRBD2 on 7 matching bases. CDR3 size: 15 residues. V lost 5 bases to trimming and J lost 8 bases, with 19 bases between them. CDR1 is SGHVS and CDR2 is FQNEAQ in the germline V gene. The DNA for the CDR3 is TGTGCCAGCAGCCCGATGTGGGGGGGCGGCCACATTCAGTACTTC. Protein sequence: CASSPMWGGGHIQYF.

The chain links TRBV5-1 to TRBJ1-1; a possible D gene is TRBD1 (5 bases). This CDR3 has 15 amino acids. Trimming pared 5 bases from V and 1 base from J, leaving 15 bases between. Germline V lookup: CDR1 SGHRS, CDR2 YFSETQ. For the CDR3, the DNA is TGCGCCAGCAGACTGGGACGTGGTGGGAACACTGAAGCTTTCTTT. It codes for CASRLGRGGNTEAFF.